The entry below describes one TCR beta chain. This specimen comes from a study of blood T cell repertoires in COVID-19. V was pared by 7 bases and J by 10 bases, with 14 bases between. The CDR3 loop spans 13 amino acids. Germline lookup yields CDR1 MNHEY and CDR2 SVGAGI. Some clones are missing from TCRdb's copy, which holds only in-frame ones; the method was immunoSEQ multiplex PCR. The sample yields about 250,000 clones, around nine tenths seen once. The TCR comes from a woman aged 40 to 49 who had been exposed to COVID-19. Sequencing was done on a sample of PBMCs or T cells enriched from blood (not recorded which). The rearrangement uses TRBV6-5 and TRBJ1-6, with unresolved D. CDR3 DNA: TGTGCCAGCATGTGGTCTGAGGAATCACCCCTCCACTTT. Its translation is CASMWSEESPLHF.